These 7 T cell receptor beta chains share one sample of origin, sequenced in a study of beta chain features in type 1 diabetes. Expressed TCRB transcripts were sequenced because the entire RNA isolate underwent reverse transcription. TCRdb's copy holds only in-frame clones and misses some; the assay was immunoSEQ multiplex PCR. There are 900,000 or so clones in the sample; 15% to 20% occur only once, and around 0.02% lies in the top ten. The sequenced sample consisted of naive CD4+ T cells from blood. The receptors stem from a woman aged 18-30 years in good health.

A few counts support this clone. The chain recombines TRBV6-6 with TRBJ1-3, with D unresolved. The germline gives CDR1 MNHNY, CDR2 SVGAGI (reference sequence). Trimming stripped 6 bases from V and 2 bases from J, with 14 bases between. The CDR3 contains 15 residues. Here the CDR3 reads CASSPNRRAGNTIYF. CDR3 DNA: TGTGCCAGCAGCCCTAACCGGCGGGCTGGAAACACCATATATTTT.

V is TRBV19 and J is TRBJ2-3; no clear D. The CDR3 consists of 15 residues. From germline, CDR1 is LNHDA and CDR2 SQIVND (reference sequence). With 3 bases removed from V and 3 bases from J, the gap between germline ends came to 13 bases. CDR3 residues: CASSMSSTWTDTQYF. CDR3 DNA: TGTGCCAGTAGTATGTCGTCAACTTGGACAGATACGCAGTATTTT.

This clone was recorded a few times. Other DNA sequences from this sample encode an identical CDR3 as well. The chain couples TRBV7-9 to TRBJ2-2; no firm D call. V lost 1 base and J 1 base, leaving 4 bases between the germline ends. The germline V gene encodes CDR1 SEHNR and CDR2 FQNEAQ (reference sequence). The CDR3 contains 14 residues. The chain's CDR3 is CASSLVRNTGELFF. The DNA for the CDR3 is TGTGCCAGCAGCTTAGTGAGGAACACCGGGGAGCTGTTTTTT.

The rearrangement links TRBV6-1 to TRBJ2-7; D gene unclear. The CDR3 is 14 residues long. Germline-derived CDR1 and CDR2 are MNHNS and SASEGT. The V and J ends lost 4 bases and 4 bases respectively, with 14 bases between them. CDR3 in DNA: TGTGCCAGCAGTGGCACGAACTTAGGATACGAGCAGTACTTC. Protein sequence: CASSGTNLGYEQYF.

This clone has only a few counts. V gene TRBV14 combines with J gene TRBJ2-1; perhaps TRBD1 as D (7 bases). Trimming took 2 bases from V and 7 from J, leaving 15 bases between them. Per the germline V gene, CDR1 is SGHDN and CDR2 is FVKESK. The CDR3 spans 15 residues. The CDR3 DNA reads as TGTGCCAGCAGCCAAAGTGGGGCAGGGGGGAATGAGCAGTTCTTC. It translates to CASSQSGAGGNEQFF. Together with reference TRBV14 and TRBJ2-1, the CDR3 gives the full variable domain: EAGVTQFPSHSVIEKGQTVTLRCDPISGHDNLYWYRRVMGKEIKFLLHFVKESKQDESGMPNNRFLAERTGGTYSTLKVQPAELEDSGVYFCASSQSGAGGNEQFFGPGTRLTVL.

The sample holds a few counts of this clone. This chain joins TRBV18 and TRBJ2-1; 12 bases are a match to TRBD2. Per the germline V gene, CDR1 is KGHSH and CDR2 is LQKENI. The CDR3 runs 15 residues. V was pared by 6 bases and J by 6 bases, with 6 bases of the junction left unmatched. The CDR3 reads CASSTTGLAGNEQFF. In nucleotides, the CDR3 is TGTGCCAGCTCGACGACGGGACTAGCGGGCAATGAGCAGTTCTTC. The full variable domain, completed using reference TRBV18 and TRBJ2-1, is NAGVMQNPRHLVRRRGQEARLRCSPMKGHSHVYWYRQLPEEGLKFMVYLQKENIIDESGMPKERFSAEFPKEGPSILRIQQVVRGDSAAYFCASSTTGLAGNEQFFGPGTRLTVL.

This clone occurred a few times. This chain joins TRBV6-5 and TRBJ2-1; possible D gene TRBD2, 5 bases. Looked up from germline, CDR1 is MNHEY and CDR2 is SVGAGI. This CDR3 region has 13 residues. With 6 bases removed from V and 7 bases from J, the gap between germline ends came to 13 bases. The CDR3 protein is CASSHSGSNEQFF. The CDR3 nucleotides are TGTGCCAGCAGCCACTCGGGGTCGAATGAGCAGTTCTTC.